This passage covers 24 T cell receptor beta chains from one sample sequenced in a study of CD8 T cells in Susac syndrome. RNA amounts of 0.5 to 1 ug underwent reverse transcription with random hexamers. TCRdb reprocessed the immunoSEQ multiplex PCR reads via MiXCR and lists one record per CDR3 protein. The sample holds roughly 120,000 distinct CDR3 sequences, approximately 95% seen once. Sequences were obtained from CD8+ T cells from PBMCs. All receptors derive from a human donor with multiple sclerosis.

The chain joins TRBV11-2 to TRBJ2-5, with D perhaps given as TRBD1 or TRBD2 (5 bases each). This CDR3 spans 12 amino acids. The ends were cut back, 7 bases at V and 5 bases at J, with 11 bases in the middle. The germline CDR1 and CDR2 sequences are SGHAT and FQNNGV. In DNA form, the CDR3 reads TGTGCCAGCACCTGGGGGTCGGAGACCCAGTACTTC. This gives the protein CASTWGSETQYF.

The chain uses TRBV13 and TRBJ1-2; D is ambiguous. The CDR3 contains 13 residues. V was cut by 4 bases and J by 6 bases, with 12 bases left in between. Germline V gene sequence: CDR1 PRHDT, CDR2 FYEKMQ (reference sequence). The CDR3 region has the DNA TGTGCCAGCAGCTCGGGATCCCCGGATGGCTACACCTTC. Its protein is CASSSGSPDGYTF.

This rearrangement joins TRBV14 to TRBJ2-7, with a weak D call TRBD2 (5 bases). Germline CDR1 is SGHDN and CDR2 is FVKESK. CDR3 size: 15 residues. The V end was cut by 0 bases, the J end by 5 bases, with 14 bases between. The CDR3 loop is CASSQDRREYDEQYF. The CDR3 coding sequence is TGTGCCAGCAGCCAAGATCGTAGGGAGTACGACGAGCAGTACTTC.

This chain connects TRBV13 to TRBJ2-2, with 7 bases that match TRBD2. Losses at the gene ends were 1 base for V and 4 bases for J; bases not matched to a gene: 3. Germline V lookup: CDR1 PRHDT, CDR2 FYEKMQ (reference sequence). This CDR3 is built from 15 residues. CDR3 bases: TGTGCCAGCAGCTTAGTGCGGGGGAGCACCGGGGAGCTGTTTTTT. This encodes CASSLVRGSTGELFF.

This chain links TRBV27 with TRBJ1-1; a possible D gene is TRBD1 (6 bases). The CDR3 is 13 residues long. The V gene's germline CDR1 is MNHEY and CDR2 SMNVEV (reference sequence). Trimming cost V 8 bases and J 1 base, with 11 bases left between them. CDR3 coding DNA: TGTGCCAGCGGGGGGCGATGGAACACTGAAGCTTTCTTT. Protein sequence: CASGGRWNTEAFF.

This sequence joins TRBV19 and TRBJ2-1; possible D gene TRBD1, 6 bases. This CDR3 is built from 16 residues. Trimming shortened V by 4 bases and J by 4 bases, and 17 bases separated the two germline ends. Germline V gene sequence: CDR1 LNHDA, CDR2 SQIVND (reference sequence). CDR3 sequence (DNA): TGTGCCAGTAGTACGCCTTGGACTCAGGGGTACAATGAGCAGTTCTTC. Protein product: CASSTPWTQGYNEQFF.

The chain combines TRBV13 with TRBJ1-2, with a tentative D call TRBD1 (5 bases). Germline CDR1 is PRHDT and CDR2 is FYEKMQ (reference sequence). This CDR3 contains 12 residues. Trimming took 6 bases from V and 7 from J, leaving 12 bases between them. The CDR3 region is CASRGEGGGYTF. The CDR3 DNA reads TGTGCCAGCAGAGGGGAGGGAGGTGGCTACACCTTC.

The V call is TRBV12-5, the J call TRBJ2-7; a weak D match, TRBD2 (5 bases). Trimming removed 0 bases from V and 0 bases from J, with 6 bases in between. Looked up from germline, CDR1 is LGHNT and CDR2 is FRNRAP. CDR3 length: 14 residues. CDR3 sequence (DNA): TGTGCTAGTGGTTTGGTAGGGAGCTCCTACGAGCAGTACTTC. This sequence encodes CASGLVGSSYEQYF.

V and J are TRBV29-1 and TRBJ2-1; D unclear. V was trimmed by 4 bases and J by 2 bases, leaving 9 bases between them. This CDR3 comprises 13 residues. Germline loops: CDR1 SQVTM, CDR2 ANQGSEA. The CDR3 is CSVVFPAYNEQFF. The CDR3 DNA reads TGCAGCGTTGTATTCCCAGCCTACAATGAGCAGTTCTTC.

The chain carries TRBV7-9 and TRBJ1-5; D unclear. The CDR3 extends over 12 amino acids. The germline V gene has CDR1 SEHNR and CDR2 FQNEAQ (reference sequence). V lost 3 bases to trimming and J lost 5 bases, with 5 bases between them. The CDR3 sequence is CASSFWDQPQHF. CDR3 bases: TGTGCCAGCAGCTTCTGGGATCAGCCCCAGCATTTT.

V gene TRBV12-3 or TRBV12-4 combines with J gene TRBJ2-5; D is possibly TRBD2 (6 bases). Trimming took off 5 bases at V and 3 bases at J, with 16 bases between the two ends. This CDR3 spans 15 amino acids. CDR3 coding DNA: TGTGCCAGCAGTCCCCATAGGGTAGCGGAAGAGACCCAGTACTTC. This gives the protein CASSPHRVAEETQYF.

The chain couples TRBV7-9 to TRBJ2-1; no definite D call. V shed 3 bases and J shed 2 bases, with 14 bases lying between them. The CDR3 runs to 16 residues. Germline assignment: CDR1 SEHNR and CDR2 FQNEAQ (reference sequence). The CDR3 here is CASSFPARSAYNEQFF. Here the CDR3 DNA reads TGTGCCAGCAGCTTTCCGGCTAGGAGTGCCTACAATGAGCAGTTCTTC.

This rearrangement joins TRBV4-1 to TRBJ2-1; D perhaps matches TRBD2 (5 bases). Germline V lookup: CDR1 MGHRA, CDR2 YSYEKL. The CDR3 length is 13 residues. The ends were cut back, 0 bases at V and 10 bases at J, with 10 bases in the middle. Written as DNA, the CDR3 is TGCGCCAGCAGCCAAGATCTCACGGGGGAGCAGTTCTTC. This gives the protein CASSQDLTGEQFF.

To note about this clonotype: Sequence at one end of the junction differs from germline and may be a read error. The V call is TRBV9, the J call TRBJ2-1; D may be TRBD1 or TRBD2 (5 bases each). CDR1 is SGDLS, CDR2 YYNGEE, per germline. The CDR3 contains 12 residues. Written as DNA, the CDR3 is TGTGCCAACAGCACGGGACCCTCGGAGCAGTTCTTC. This translates into CANSTGPSEQFF.

This clonotype was observed once. The V gene is TRBV6-6, the J gene TRBJ2-5; 7 bases line up with TRBD1. Germline assignment: CDR1 MNHNY and CDR2 SVGAGI (reference sequence). The CDR3 consists of 13 residues. V lost 6 bases and J lost 5; bases outside the gene matches: 6. The DNA of the CDR3 is TGTGCCAGCAGGGAAGGGGGCGCCGAGACCCAGTACTTC. It yields the protein CASREGGAETQYF.

The chain combines TRBV5-6 with TRBJ2-4, with D possibly TRBD1 on 5 matching bases. V was cut by 3 bases and J by 6 bases, with 10 bases left in between. Per the germline V gene, CDR1 is SGHDT and CDR2 is YYEEEE. The CDR3 consists of 13 residues. CDR3 amino acids: CASSSQGTNIQYF. CDR3 coding DNA: TGTGCCAGCAGCTCGCAGGGAACAAACATTCAGTACTTC.

This rearrangement joins TRBV10-3 to TRBJ2-7; D is possibly TRBD1 (5 bases). Germline CDR1 ENHRY, CDR2 SYGVKD. The CDR3 is 14 amino acids. Trimming removed 5 bases from V and 5 bases from J, with 16 bases in between. The CDR3 bases are TGTGCCATCAGTCACCCGAATACAGGAGACGAGCAGTACTTC. This codes for CAISHPNTGDEQYF.

This chain connects TRBV2 to TRBJ2-1; the match to TRBD1 covers 11 bases. This CDR3 region has 11 residues. Trimming at V came to 6 bases and at J to 16 bases, leaving 5 bases not matched to a gene. Germline assignment: CDR1 SNHLY and CDR2 FYNNEI. The CDR3 nucleotides are TGTGCCAGCAGGGGGGACAGGGGGTTCTTCTTC. Protein product: CASRGDRGFFF.

The chain uses TRBV24-1 and TRBJ2-7, with a tentative D call TRBD2 (5 bases). CDR3 length equals 15 residues. The V gene lost 1 base and the J gene lost 3 bases, with 12 bases spanning the gap. CDR1 KGHDR and CDR2 SFDVKD come from the germline V gene. The CDR3 loop is CATSDFGLARYEQYV. CDR3 nucleotide sequence: TGTGCCACCAGTGATTTCGGTCTAGCCCGCTACGAGCAGTACGTC.

The chain uses TRBV7-3 and TRBJ2-5; 9 bases are shared with TRBD2. Germline V gene sequence: CDR1 SGHTA, CDR2 FQGTGA. CDR3 length: 17 amino acids. J gave up 5 bases and V 0 bases, and 10 bases lay outside the gene matches. The CDR3 region is CASSLTGRGGPGETQYF. DNA of the CDR3: TGTGCCAGCAGCTTAACGGGGCGGGGGGGGCCTGGTGAGACCCAGTACTTC.

There are a few counts of this clonotype. The rearrangement joins TRBV14 to TRBJ1-2, with 8 positions matching TRBD1. The germline V gene has CDR1 SGHDN and CDR2 FVKESK. J was trimmed by 4 bases and V by 1 base; bases with no gene match: 2. The CDR3 contains 14 residues. In DNA, the CDR3 is TGTGCCAGCAGCCAAGGGGGGACAGGCTATGGCTACACCTTC. Translated: CASSQGGTGYGYTF. Using reference TRBV14 and TRBJ1-2 for the parts outside the CDR3, the full variable domain is EAGVTQFPSHSVIEKGQTVTLRCDPISGHDNLYWYRRVMGKEIKFLLHFVKESKQDESGMPNNRFLAERTGGTYSTLKVQPAELEDSGVYFCASSQGGTGYGYTFGSGTRLTVV.

The rearrangement links TRBV9 to TRBJ1-5, with D perhaps matching TRBD1 (6 bases). The CDR3 extends over 14 amino acids. Trimming took 4 bases from V and 0 from J, leaving 8 bases between them. CDR1 and CDR2 (germline): SGDLS, YYNGEE. The CDR3 loop is CASSKQGSNQPQHF. CDR3 in DNA: TGTGCCAGCAGCAAACAGGGTAGCAATCAGCCCCAGCATTTT.

The V call is TRBV20-1, the J call TRBJ2-7, with D possibly being TRBD1 or TRBD2 (5 bases each). V was trimmed by 0 bases and J by 2 bases, leaving 11 bases between them. Germline V gene data show CDR1 as DFQATT and CDR2 as SNEGSKA (reference sequence). The CDR3 sequence is 14 residues long. The CDR3 DNA follows: TGCAGTGCTAGAGATGACGGGGACCCCTACGAGCAGTACGTC. Its translation is CSARDDGDPYEQYV.

The chain uses TRBV4-1 and TRBJ2-5, with TRBD2 matching over 16 bases. V shed 5 bases, J shed 5 bases, and the junction held 11 bases outside the gene matches. The CDR3 is 18 residues long. Germline V gene sequence: CDR1 MGHRA, CDR2 YSYEKL. CDR3 in amino acids: CASSAPGTSGGAKETQYF. In DNA form, the CDR3 reads TGCGCCAGCAGCGCCCCCGGGACTAGCGGGGGGGCAAAGGAGACCCAGTACTTC.